These 30 T cell receptor beta chains came from one sample sequenced in a study of T cells after yellow fever vaccination. Each CDR3 protein is one row after TCRdb ran MiXCR on the 5' RACE reads. In the table there are 350,000 to 550,000 distinct CDR3 sequences, roughly 20% of which are singletons. Sequenced material: PBMCs, taken before the yellow fever booster vaccination. These TCRs come from a man aged 18 to 35 who received the YFV17D yellow fever vaccine.

V usage is TRBV11-2 and J usage is TRBJ2-3; 8 positions agree with TRBD2. Germline CDR1 and CDR2: SGHAT and FQNNGV. Trimming took 1 base from V and 7 from J; bases not matched to a gene: 7. The CDR3 is 15 amino acids. The CDR3 nucleotides read TGTGCCAGCAGCTTAGGGGCTAGCGGGTGGTATACGCAGTATTTT. As protein: CASSLGASGWYTQYF.

This clonotype was detected a few times. The chain is built from TRBV29-1 and TRBJ2-5, with D possibly matching TRBD2 (7 bases). Trimming removed 5 bases at V and 2 bases at J, with 15 bases between. Germline CDR1 is SQVTM and CDR2 is ANQGSEA. The CDR3 covers 14 residues. The CDR3 protein is CSVTRGPLQETQYF. The DNA of the CDR3 is TGCAGCGTTACGCGGGGGCCACTGCAAGAGACCCAGTACTTC.

Only one count was recorded for this clonotype. The chain joins TRBV9 to TRBJ1-2; unclear D gene. This CDR3 is 14 amino acids long. The germline gives CDR1 SGDLS, CDR2 YYNGEE. The V end lost 0 bases, the J end lost 5 bases, and 11 bases lay between the germline ends. The CDR3 bases are TGTGCCAGCAGCGTAGCCGAATATGGGTATGGCTACACCTTC. Encoded protein: CASSVAEYGYGYTF.

This rearrangement joins TRBV7-3 to TRBJ2-3; the match to TRBD2 covers 11 bases. The V segment lost 1 base and the J segment 4 bases; nucleotides outside the gene matches: 4. The CDR3 runs 16 residues. Germline V gene lookup returns CDR1 SGHTA and CDR2 FQGTGA. The CDR3 protein is CASSLSPSGGPDTQYF. The DNA of the CDR3 is TGTGCCAGCAGCTTAAGTCCTAGCGGGGGGCCAGATACGCAGTATTTT. The complete variable domain, with remaining parts taken from reference TRBV7-3 and TRBJ2-3, reads GAGVSQTPSNKVTEKGKYVELRCDPISGHTALYWYRQSLGQGPEFLIYFQGTGAADDSGLPNDRFFAVRPEGSVSTLKIQRTERGDSAVYLCASSLSPSGGPDTQYFGPGTRLTVL.

The chain carries TRBV20-1 and TRBJ2-3, with D unresolved. Trimming cost V 3 bases and J 5 bases, with 9 bases left between them. The CDR3 sequence is 12 residues long. The germline V gene encodes CDR1 DFQATT and CDR2 SNEGSKA (reference sequence). The CDR3 DNA reads as TGCAGTGCTAGGTGGGCGGTAGATACGCAGTATTTT. It yields the protein CSARWAVDTQYF.

This clonotype appeared a few times. V usage is TRBV7-9 and J usage is TRBJ2-2; D is uncertain. This CDR3 region has 10 residues. Germline CDR1 reads SEHNR; CDR2 reads FQNEAQ (reference sequence). Trimming left V 6 bases short and J 6 bases short, with 2 bases between. The DNA of the CDR3 is TGTGCCAGCAGAGCCGGGGAGCTGTTTTTT. This codes for CASRAGELFF. Complete variable domain (other parts from reference TRBV7-9 and TRBJ2-2): DTGVSQNPRHKITKRGQNVTFRCDPISEHNRLYWYRQTLGQGPEFLTYFQNEAQLEKSRLLSDRFSAERPKGSFSTLEIQRTEQGDSAMYLCASRAGELFFGEGSRLTVL.

The rearrangement joins TRBV30 to TRBJ1-1; D remains unclear. Germline V gene lookup returns CDR1 GTSNPN and CDR2 SVGIG (reference sequence). The CDR3 is 12 residues long. Trimming pared 4 bases from V and 0 bases from J, leaving 6 bases between. The CDR3 loop reads CAWNFVNTEAFF. The CDR3 DNA follows: TGTGCCTGGAATTTTGTGAACACTGAAGCTTTCTTT.

The rearrangement links TRBV5-5 to TRBJ2-7; TRBD1 matches at 9 bases. V lost 4 bases to trimming and J lost 1 base; unmatched junction nucleotides: 9. Germline-derived CDR1 and CDR2 are SGHKS and YYEKEE (reference sequence). The length of the CDR3 is 16 residues. CDR3 amino acids: CASSGKPGQGSYEQYV. The CDR3 coding sequence is TGTGCCAGCAGCGGAAAACCGGGACAGGGTTCCTACGAGCAGTACGTC.

This clonotype turned up a few times. The chain links TRBV4-1 to TRBJ1-1, with D tentatively TRBD1 (6 bases). CDR3 length equals 15 residues. Germline CDR1 is MGHRA and CDR2 is YSYEKL. V lost 4 bases, J lost 1 base, and 13 bases lay in between. CDR3 protein: CASSPRLTGNTEAFF. CDR3 bases: TGCGCCAGCAGCCCGAGACTGACAGGGAACACTGAAGCTTTCTTT.

The rearrangement links TRBV5-1 to TRBJ2-5; D is unresolved. This CDR3 comprises 14 residues. Looked up from germline, CDR1 is SGHRS and CDR2 is YFSETQ. The germline V and J ends were trimmed by 1 base and 5 bases, with 12 bases remaining between them. CDR3 protein: CASSLIPPEETQYF. CDR3 DNA: TGCGCCAGCAGCTTGATCCCCCCCGAGGAGACCCAGTACTTC.

The V and J genes are TRBV28 and TRBJ2-7, with 9 bases that match TRBD1. J gave up 7 bases and V 8 bases, and 12 bases lay outside the gene matches. The CDR3 is 14 amino acids. The germline V gene encodes CDR1 MDHEN and CDR2 SYDVKM. CDR3 sequence: CASLAGTGRLEQYV. In nucleotides, the CDR3 is TGTGCCAGCCTTGCCGGGACAGGGCGGTTAGAGCAGTACGTC.

This clonotype was seen once. The chain links TRBV5-5 to TRBJ1-2; 10 bases match TRBD1. Losses at the gene ends were 4 bases for V and 4 bases for J; bases not matched to a gene: 4. The CDR3 sequence is 14 residues long. CDR1 SGHKS and CDR2 YYEKEE come from the germline V gene (reference sequence). As DNA, the CDR3 is TGTGCCAGCAGCCGGGGACAGGGGTTCTATGGCTACACCTTC. Residues: CASSRGQGFYGYTF.

V is TRBV7-9 and J is TRBJ1-1; TRBD1 might be the D (6 bases). The CDR3 loop spans 12 amino acids. V lost 6 bases and J lost 5, with 10 bases in between. Germline loops: CDR1 SEHNR, CDR2 FQNEAQ (reference sequence). CDR3 residues: CASSYDRTEAFF. The CDR3 DNA reads TGTGCCAGCAGTTATGACAGGACTGAAGCTTTCTTT.

This clonotype was counted between two and nine times. The chain uses TRBV20-1 and TRBJ2-1, with 14 bases matching TRBD2. The CDR3 has 15 residues. J lost 6 bases, V lost 1 base, and 2 bases had no gene match. The germline CDR1 and CDR2 sequences are DFQATT and SNEGSKA (reference sequence). The CDR3 loop is CSARAGTSGSNEQFF. DNA for the CDR3: TGCAGTGCTAGAGCCGGGACTAGCGGGAGCAATGAGCAGTTCTTC.

This chain connects TRBV9 to TRBJ1-1; TRBD1 matches at 10 bases. The CDR3 is 14 amino acids. CDR1 is SGDLS and CDR2 is YYNGEE in the germline V gene. The junction had 7 bases not matched to a gene; V was cut back by 3 bases and J by 8 bases. The CDR3 nucleotides read TGTGCCAGCAGCGCGGGACAGGGGCTGCGAGAAGCTTTCTTT. It specifies CASSAGQGLREAFF.

There are a few counts of this clonotype. The genes are TRBV29-1 and TRBJ1-2, with TRBD1 identical over 9 bases. Trimming cost V 0 bases and J 3 bases; bases outside gene matches: 11. Germline lookup yields CDR1 SQVTM and CDR2 ANQGSEA. The CDR3 consists of 17 residues. CDR3 region: CSVEDKGQGKIDYGYTF. In nucleotides, the CDR3 is TGCAGCGTTGAAGATAAGGGACAGGGTAAAATTGACTATGGCTACACCTTC.

V is TRBV6-1 and J is TRBJ2-7; D uncertain. The CDR3 has 13 residues. Trimming removed 8 bases at V and 0 bases at J, with 11 bases between. Germline V gene lookup returns CDR1 MNHNS and CDR2 SASEGT. The CDR3 region is CASDHHDSYEQYF. CDR3 coding DNA: TGTGCCAGCGACCACCACGACTCCTACGAGCAGTACTTC.

In this sample, this clonotype turned up a few times. J is TRBJ1-2 and V is TRBV5-1, with no clear D. The CDR3 is 15 residues long. With 0 bases removed from V and 7 bases from J, the gap between germline ends came to 16 bases. The germline gives CDR1 SGHRS, CDR2 YFSETQ. This chain's CDR3 is CASSLDSTALSGYTF. Written as DNA, the CDR3 is TGCGCCAGCAGCTTGGATTCTACAGCCCTCAGTGGCTACACCTTC.

This clonotype was counted only a few times. The chain employs TRBV9 and TRBJ2-7; 9 bases are shared with TRBD1. Trimming at V came to 0 bases and at J to 7 bases, leaving 8 bases not matched to a gene. Germline CDR1 is SGDLS and CDR2 is YYNGEE. This CDR3 has 15 residues. The CDR3 protein is CASSVGDRAPGEQYF. For the CDR3, the DNA is TGTGCCAGCAGCGTAGGGGACAGGGCCCCGGGAGAGCAGTACTTC. The full variable domain, completed using reference TRBV9 and TRBJ2-7, is DSGVTQTPKHLITATGQRVTLRCSPRSGDLSVYWYQQSLDQGLQFLIQYYNGEERAKGNILERFSAQQFPDLHSELNLSSLELGDSALYFCASSVGDRAPGEQYFGPGTRLTVT.

J is TRBJ1-4 and V is TRBV5-1; D call uncertain. The CDR3 consists of 15 residues. Germline lookup yields CDR1 SGHRS and CDR2 YFSETQ. Trimming removed 0 bases from V and 5 bases from J, with 11 bases in between. The CDR3 region is CASSLGLGENEKLFF. CDR3 nucleotide sequence: TGCGCCAGCAGCTTGGGTCTCGGGGAGAATGAAAAACTGTTTTTT.

The chain recombines TRBV4-3 with TRBJ2-1; tentatively, D is TRBD2 (6 bases). V lost 0 bases to trimming and J lost 4 bases, with 10 bases between them. The germline gives CDR1 LGHNA, CDR2 YSLEER. The CDR3 covers 15 residues. The chain's CDR3 is CASSQEVLAYNEQFF. Here the CDR3 DNA reads TGCGCCAGCAGCCAAGAGGTACTAGCATACAATGAGCAGTTCTTC.

The genes are TRBV15 and TRBJ2-7; D uncertain. The CDR3 is 14 residues long. Per the germline V gene, CDR1 is LNHNV and CDR2 is YYDKDF (reference sequence). V was cut by 6 bases and J by 2 bases, with 14 bases left in between. The DNA for the CDR3 is TGTGCCACCAGAACCCCTCACAAGACCTACGAGCAGTACGTC. Amino acid sequence: CATRTPHKTYEQYV.

J is TRBJ1-2 and V is TRBV4-1; D is undetermined. V lost 6 bases, J lost 6 bases, and 17 bases lay in between. CDR3 length: 14 amino acids. Germline CDR1 MGHRA, CDR2 YSYEKL. CDR3 in DNA: TGCGCCAGCAGTCAACGGCGGGCGGCGGATGGCTACACCTTC. It is translated as CASSQRRAADGYTF.

This clonotype occurred a few times. This chain connects TRBV6-6 to TRBJ2-3; D tentatively reads TRBD1 or TRBD2 (6 bases each). The V gene's germline CDR1 is MNHNY and CDR2 SVGAGI (reference sequence). This CDR3 region has 14 residues. Trimming left V 2 bases short and J 7 bases short, with 13 bases between. The CDR3 nucleotides read TGTGCCAGCAGTTACAGGGGGGCCGGGAATACGCAGTATTTT. Its protein product is CASSYRGAGNTQYF.

This rearrangement joins TRBV29-1 to TRBJ2-5; the D is unclear. The V gene lost 5 bases and the J gene lost 1 base, with 11 bases spanning the gap. CDR1 is SQVTM, CDR2 ANQGSEA, per germline. There are 13 residues in the CDR3. CDR3 sequence reads: CSVTPRIQETQYF. The CDR3 region has the DNA TGCAGCGTTACTCCACGGATCCAAGAGACCCAGTACTTC.

The chain employs TRBV4-3 and TRBJ1-1; D uncertain. V gave up 4 bases and J gave up 8 bases, with 14 bases separating them. Germline values: CDR1 LGHNA, CDR2 YSLEER. The CDR3 has 13 residues. The CDR3 here is CASSLTLLREAFF. The CDR3 coding sequence is TGCGCCAGCAGCCTCACGCTTTTACGGGAAGCTTTCTTT.

This clonotype was seen only a few times. J is TRBJ2-7 and V is TRBV12-3 or TRBV12-4; 8 bases align to TRBD1. The CDR3 is made up of 11 amino acids. J was trimmed by 9 bases and V by 8 bases; bases with no gene match: 6. CDR3: CASGQGFGQYF. Written as DNA, the CDR3 is TGTGCCAGCGGACAGGGCTTTGGGCAGTACTTC.

This clonotype appeared a few times. This chain joins TRBV30 and TRBJ1-3, with a weak D call TRBD1 (5 bases). This CDR3 comprises 14 residues. The germline CDR1 and CDR2 sequences are GTSNPN and SVGIG (reference sequence). Trimming removed 2 bases at V and 7 bases at J, with 15 bases between. The CDR3 DNA is TGTGCCTGGAGTCGGGACGGCCTCGGGAACACCATATATTTT. Translation gives CAWSRDGLGNTIYF.

For the CDR3, the DNA is TGTGCAAGTCGCTTCCAGGGGTCTGGCTACACCTTC. Its protein is CASRFQGSGYTF. The gene calls are TRBV12-2 and TRBJ1-2; no check of the table's D call, TRBD1, against the DNA was made. TRBV12-2 is classified as a pseudogene. This CDR3 is 12 amino acids long.

The J gene is TRBJ1-1, the V gene TRBV11-1; D unclear. V was trimmed by 5 bases and J by 3 bases, leaving 10 bases between them. The V gene's germline CDR1 is SGHAT and CDR2 FQDESV (reference sequence). The CDR3 is 13 amino acids. In DNA, the CDR3 is TGTGCCAGCAGCACTCGGACCGACACTGAAGCTTTCTTT. Its protein product is CASSTRTDTEAFF. Complete variable domain (other parts from reference TRBV11-1 and TRBJ1-1): EAEVAQSPRYKITEKSQAVAFWCDPISGHATLYWYRQILGQGPELLVQFQDESVVDDSQLPKDRFSAERLKGVDSTLKIQPAELGDSAMYLCASSTRTDTEAFFGQGTRLTVV.